This is a list of T cell receptor beta chains from one sample in a study of regulatory T cells in long-lasting Graves disease. Via MiXCR, TCRdb re-called the multiplex PCR reads, giving one row per CDR3 protein. The sample shows hundreds of thousands of distinct CDR3 sequences, about 16% of them seen only once. These data were also filed under a second study, of T cells in Graves' hyperthyroidism and ophthalmopathy.

This material consisted of peripheral blood mononuclear cells (PBMCs), taken at new diagnosis, from a patient treated with antithyroid drugs. The receptors originated from a middle-aged woman with Graves disease. Both conserved end residues are part of each CDR3. D genes are given only for firm matches. For some rows the clone size is stated as once, few or many, or as a class when expanded; others skip it.

length: 17
V: TRBV20-1
J: TRBJ1-3
D: TRBD1
size: few
DNA: TGCAGTGCTAGTCTCGATTGGGGACAGGGGGCTGGAAACACCATATATTTT
CDR3: CSASLDWGQGAGNTIYF

length: 14
V: TRBV6-1
J: TRBJ2-5
D: TRBD1
size: many
DNA: TGTGCCAGCAGTGGCAGGGGGAGTCGGGAGACCCAGTACTTC
CDR3: CASSGRGSRETQYF

length: 13
V: TRBV19
J: TRBJ2-1
D: TRBD1
size: few
DNA: TGTGCCAGTAGTATAAACAGGGGAAATGAGCAGTTCTTC
CDR3: CASSINRGNEQFF

length: 13
V: TRBV7-2
J: TRBJ1-4
D: NA
size: NA
DNA: TGTGCCAGCAGCCCTCCCGGGATTGAAAAACTGTTTTTT
CDR3: CASSPPGIEKLFF

length: 19
V: TRBV19
J: TRBJ2-3
D: TRBD2
size: NA
DNA: TGTGCCAGTAGTATCAGCCCCCGGCTAGCGGCTATAGGCACAGATACGCAGTATTTT
CDR3: CASSISPRLAAIGTDTQYF

length: 14
V: TRBV5-1
J: TRBJ2-5
D: NA
size: few
DNA: TGCGCCAGCAGCGCGCACAGGGCGGGAGAGACCCAGTACTTC
CDR3: CASSAHRAGETQYF

length: 12
V: TRBV5-1
J: TRBJ2-7
D: NA
size: NA
DNA: TGCGCCAGCAGCCAAACAGCTGGCGAGCAGTACTTC
CDR3: CASSQTAGEQYF

length: 17
V: TRBV27
J: TRBJ1-2
D: TRBD1
size: few
DNA: TGTGCCAGCAGTGGATCGGACAGGTGGGGGGGCCCCTATGGCTACACCTTC
CDR3: CASSGSDRWGGPYGYTF

length: 14
V: TRBV5-1
J: TRBJ1-1
D: NA
size: many
DNA: TGCGCCAGCAGCCCCGCACAGGGTCTGGCTGAAGCTTTCTTT
CDR3: CASSPAQGLAEAFF

length: 13
V: TRBV6-2/TRBV6-3
J: TRBJ1-5
D: NA
size: NA
DNA: TGTGCCAGCAGTCTTGGGGGCAAGCAGCCCCAGCATTTT
CDR3: CASSLGGKQPQHF

length: 17
V: TRBV2
J: TRBJ2-1
D: TRBD2
size: many
DNA: TGTGCCAGCAGTGAAGCGCGCGGACTAGCGGGACAGGGGGAGCAGTTCTTC
CDR3: CASSEARGLAGQGEQFF

length: 14
V: TRBV2
J: TRBJ1-2
D: NA
size: many
DNA: TGTGCCAGCAGTGAAAAGGGGTTAAACTATGGCTACACCTTC
CDR3: CASSEKGLNYGYTF

length: 14
V: TRBV12-3/TRBV12-4
J: TRBJ1-1
D: NA
size: many
DNA: TGTGCCAGCAGCTCCTCTAGAGGGTACACTGAAGCTTTCTTT
CDR3: CASSSSRGYTEAFF

length: 15
V: TRBV12-3/TRBV12-4
J: TRBJ2-5
D: NA
size: many
DNA: TGTGCCAGCAGTTTAGCGGGGGCTAACCAAGAGACCCAGTACTTC
CDR3: CASSLAGANQETQYF

length: 15
V: TRBV27
J: TRBJ1-6
D: NA
size: NA
DNA: TGTGCCAGCAGTCCCGGGGGTTCGGGTAATTCACCCCTCCACTTT
CDR3: CASSPGGSGNSPLHF

length: 13
V: TRBV4-1
J: TRBJ2-2
D: NA
size: few
DNA: TGCGCCAGCAGCCAGCTAGGATACGGGGAGCTGTTTTTT
CDR3: CASSQLGYGELFF